The 14 T cell receptor beta chains presented below share a single source sample, sequenced in a study of shared clonotypes between healthy human individuals. The naive CD8 subset, CD45RO-negative cells positively selected for CCR7, excluded terminally differentiated effector memory CD45RA+ cells. Profiled with immunoSEQ multiplex PCR; TCRdb holds only in-frame clones, not every one. Among hundreds of thousands of clones listed, around 96% were seen once. The sequenced sample was naive CD8+ T cells sorted from blood. Source of these receptors: a woman aged 25 to 45 in good health.

CDR3 sequence (DNA): TGTGCCAGCAGCTTGGATGGAGGGTGGGACCGTACGCAGTATTTT. Translating gives CASSLDGGWDRTQYF. The chain carries TRBV5-4 and TRBJ2-3, with TRBD2 as a possible D gene (6 bases). Trimming cost V 0 bases and J 8 bases, with 16 bases left between them. CDR3 length: 15 residues. Germline V CDR1 and CDR2: SGHNT, YYREEE (reference sequence).

V is TRBV5-6 and J is TRBJ2-3, with TRBD2 identical over 8 bases. In germline, CDR1 is SGHDT, CDR2 YYEEEE. V was clipped by 8 bases and J by 10 bases; unmatched bases: 12. CDR3 length: 13 residues. CDR3 sequence (DNA): TGTGCCAGTGGGCTAGCGGGTGGTGGAGCGCAGTATTTT. Translated, it gives CASGLAGGGAQYF.

The chain recombines TRBV2 with TRBJ1-2, with D uncertain. Germline-derived CDR1 and CDR2 are SNHLY and FYNNEI. This CDR3 spans 14 amino acids. V lost 5 bases, J lost 1 base, and 11 bases lay in between. CDR3 loop: CASSIGRSNYGYTF. In nucleotides, the CDR3 is TGTGCCAGCAGTATAGGCCGGAGTAACTATGGCTACACCTTC.

The J gene is TRBJ2-5, the V gene TRBV9, with a tentative D call TRBD1 (6 bases). The CDR3 has 14 amino acids. CDR1 is SGDLS, CDR2 YYNGEE, per germline. Trimming shortened V by 0 bases and J by 5 bases, and 11 bases separated the two germline ends. As DNA, the CDR3 is TGTGCCAGCAGCGTAGCAGGGGTTGGGGAGACCCAGTACTTC. It translates to CASSVAGVGETQYF.

The chain combines TRBV4-2 with TRBJ2-3, with D perhaps matching TRBD2 (5 bases). CDR3 size: 18 residues. Looked up from germline, CDR1 is LGHNA and CDR2 is YNFKEQ. With 0 bases removed from V and 1 base from J, the gap between germline ends came to 17 bases. The CDR3 spells CASSQDWPDGIGTDTQYF. Here the CDR3 DNA reads TGTGCCAGCAGCCAAGATTGGCCCGACGGGATAGGCACAGATACGCAGTATTTT.

This rearrangement joins TRBV2 to TRBJ1-5; D is undetermined. The V end was cut by 0 bases, the J end by 4 bases, with 10 bases between. This CDR3 has 15 amino acids. Germline CDR1 and CDR2: SNHLY and FYNNEI. The CDR3 protein is CASSEALLGNQPQHF. The CDR3 bases are TGTGCCAGCAGTGAAGCGCTTCTGGGGAATCAGCCCCAGCATTTT.

In DNA, the CDR3 is TGTGCCAGCAGCCAGGGGAACTATGGCTACACCTTC. This codes for CASSQGNYGYTF. The rearrangement joins TRBV6-5 to TRBJ1-2, with D possibly TRBD1 on 6 matching bases. This CDR3 has 12 residues. Per germline, CDR1 MNHEY and CDR2 SVGAGI. Trimming left V 6 bases short and J 2 bases short, with 7 bases between.

V and J are TRBV29-1 and TRBJ1-1, with D tentatively TRBD1 (5 bases). CDR1 SQVTM and CDR2 ANQGSEA come from the germline V gene. This CDR3 is built from 13 residues. With 4 bases removed from V and 1 base from J, the gap between germline ends came to 10 bases. The CDR3 protein is CSVGVGGNTEAFF. The CDR3 DNA follows: TGCAGCGTTGGGGTCGGGGGGAACACTGAAGCTTTCTTT.

The V gene is TRBV14, the J gene TRBJ2-3; D unclear. The CDR3 covers 16 residues. CDR1 and CDR2 from the germline V gene are SGHDN and FVKESK. Trimming pared 1 base from V and 4 bases from J, leaving 15 bases between. The CDR3 is CASSQVAGPISDTQYF. CDR3 DNA sequence: TGTGCCAGCAGCCAAGTCGCCGGTCCAATTTCAGATACGCAGTATTTT.

The gene calls are TRBV5-1 and TRBJ2-1; D tentatively fits TRBD1 or TRBD2 (5 bases each). Germline-derived CDR1 and CDR2 are SGHRS and YFSETQ. This CDR3 is 17 amino acids long. V lost 0 bases to trimming and J lost 2 bases, with 15 bases between them. The CDR3 here is CASSLVPPGTAYNEQFF. CDR3 bases: TGCGCCAGCAGCTTGGTTCCCCCAGGGACCGCCTACAATGAGCAGTTCTTC.

The CDR3 is CASSLGPARPNIQYF. The CDR3 nucleotides are TGTGCCAGCAGCTTAGGTCCTGCAAGGCCAAACATTCAGTACTTC. The chain is built from TRBV7-8 and TRBJ2-4; D unresolved. The germline V and J ends were trimmed by 1 base and 6 bases, with 13 bases remaining between them. This CDR3 is built from 15 residues. Germline assignment: CDR1 SGHVS and CDR2 FQNEAQ. Together with reference TRBV7-8 and TRBJ2-4, the CDR3 gives the full variable domain: GAGVSQSPRYKVAKRGQDVALRCDPISGHVSLFWYQQALGQGPEFLTYFQNEAQLDKSGLPSDRFFAERPEGSVSTLKIQRTQQEDSAVYLCASSLGPARPNIQYFGAGTRLSVL.

The chain is built from TRBV28 and TRBJ2-7, with a weak D call TRBD2 (5 bases). Deletions cut 6 bases from V and 10 bases from J, with 19 bases between. In germline, CDR1 is MDHEN, CDR2 SYDVKM. The CDR3 runs 13 residues. This CDR3 reads CASSLISLLAQYF. The CDR3 DNA reads as TGTGCCAGCAGCCTAATATCGCTCCTAGCCCAGTACTTC.

This chain connects TRBV11-2 to TRBJ2-1; D ambiguous. V lost 5 bases and J 9 bases, leaving 11 bases between the germline ends. Germline CDR1 and CDR2: SGHAT and FQNNGV. CDR3 size: 12 residues. CDR3 region: CASSPGLVEQFF. The CDR3 nucleotides read TGTGCCAGCAGCCCCGGGCTCGTTGAGCAGTTCTTC.

In DNA form, the CDR3 reads TGTGCCAGCAGCTTAGGGGCAGGATACGAGCAGTACTTC. It codes for CASSLGAGYEQYF. This chain uses TRBV13 with TRBJ2-5, with unresolved D. The DNA matches TRBJ2-7 better at its end, which makes the J call doubtful. CDR1 PRHDT and CDR2 FYEKMQ come from the germline V gene (reference sequence). This CDR3 contains 13 residues.